Below, 31 T cell receptor beta chains from the same sample are listed, as sequenced in a study of blood T cell repertoires in COVID-19. This table comes from immunoSEQ multiplex PCR, and its TCRdb copy is limited to in-frame clones, with some not included. Among 150,000 or so clones listed, roughly 84% were seen once. Sequencing input: peripheral blood. These receptors all come from a man in his 60s with COVID-19, enrolled during active disease.

The genes are TRBV6-2 or TRBV6-3 and TRBJ1-1; D not resolved. CDR3 length: 11 residues. The V end lost 5 bases, the J end lost 6 bases, and 7 bases lay between the germline ends. CDR1 MNHEY and CDR2 SVGEGT come from the germline V gene. The CDR3 DNA reads as TGTGCCAGCAGTCGTATGTCTGAAGCTTTCTTT. This sequence encodes CASSRMSEAFF.

The chain is built from TRBV29-1 and TRBJ1-4; 9 bases match TRBD1. CDR1 SQVTM and CDR2 ANQGSEA come from the germline V gene. J lost 7 bases, V lost 8 bases, and 8 bases had no gene match. This CDR3 is built from 13 residues. CDR3 nucleotides: TGCAGCACCCGGGACAGGGTGGCTGAAAAACTGTTTTTT. Its translation: CSTRDRVAEKLFF.

The chain is built from TRBV10-3 and TRBJ1-2, with a weak D call TRBD1 (5 bases). The CDR3 length is 12 residues. Germline-derived CDR1 and CDR2 are ENHRY and SYGVKD. Trimming left V 6 bases short and J 4 bases short, with 9 bases between. Here the CDR3 DNA reads TGTGCCATCAGCGACAGCAGCTATGGCTACACCTTC. It encodes CAISDSSYGYTF.

J is TRBJ1-4 and V is TRBV28, with TRBD1 as a possible D gene (6 bases). Germline V lookup: CDR1 MDHEN, CDR2 SYDVKM. Trimming removed 6 bases at V and 0 bases at J, with 17 bases between. The CDR3 consists of 17 residues. DNA of the CDR3: TGTGCCAGCAGCCCCACCCCCCACAGGGCAACTAATGAAAAACTGTTTTTT. It is translated as CASSPTPHRATNEKLFF.

The chain is built from TRBV11-3 and TRBJ2-3; D gene unclear. Germline CDR1 SGHNT, CDR2 YENEEA. The CDR3 covers 13 residues. Trimming took off 5 bases at V and 0 bases at J, with 6 bases between the two ends. CDR3 nucleotides: TGTGCCAGCAGCCGAACTAGCACAGATACGCAGTATTTT. Translated: CASSRTSTDTQYF.

The genes are TRBV12-5 and TRBJ2-3; perhaps TRBD2 as D (5 bases). Germline V gene lookup returns CDR1 LGHNT and CDR2 FRNRAP. CDR3 length equals 13 residues. CDR3 nucleotides: TGTGCAGGACTTCAGGCGGGCACAGATACGCAGTATTTT. Translating it yields CAGLQAGTDTQYF.

The chain recombines TRBV13 with TRBJ1-2; 9 bases agree with TRBD1. V was pared by 4 bases and J by 0 bases, with 6 bases of the junction left unmatched. The CDR3 consists of 16 residues. Per germline, CDR1 PRHDT and CDR2 FYEKMQ (reference sequence). The CDR3 coding sequence is TGTGCCAGCAGCTCGGACAGGGGATCAGCTAACTATGGCTACACCTTC. Its translation is CASSSDRGSANYGYTF.

This clone was seen only once. The CDR3 nucleotides read TGTGCCAGTAGCACAGGGGCCTGGGGCCCCCAGCATTTT. This translates into CASSTGAWGPQHF. This chain links TRBV19 with TRBJ1-5; TRBD1 matches 7 bases. The CDR3 extends over 13 amino acids. Germline V gene data show CDR1 as LNHDA and CDR2 as SQIVND (reference sequence). Trimming removed 6 bases from V and 10 bases from J; junction bases left unmatched: 9.

CDR3 sequence: CASTDRAGLYGYTF. CDR3 nucleotides: TGTGCCAGCACAGATCGGGCGGGGTTGTATGGCTACACCTTC. This chain uses TRBV6-5 with TRBJ1-2; D gene uncertain. Trimming left V 7 bases short and J 5 bases short, with 17 bases between. CDR1 is MNHEY, CDR2 SVGAGI, per germline. CDR3 length equals 14 residues.

The chain combines TRBV3-1 (or the pseudogene TRBV3-2) with TRBJ1-6; 7 bases are shared with TRBD1. CDR3 length equals 15 residues. Germline CDR1 and CDR2: LGHDT and YNNKEL (reference sequence). V lost 1 base, J lost 8 bases, and 5 bases stayed unmatched. CDR3 in amino acids: CASSQGQGGYSPLHF. In DNA, the CDR3 is TGTGCCAGCAGCCAAGGACAGGGAGGTTATTCACCCCTCCACTTT.

The chain links TRBV30 to TRBJ1-5; D might be TRBD1 (5 bases). CDR1 and CDR2 from the germline V gene are GTSNPN and SVGIG (reference sequence). The CDR3 is made up of 15 amino acids. V was cut by 0 bases and J by 6 bases, with 15 bases left in between. The CDR3: CAWSVLWGVGQPQHF. The CDR3 nucleotides are TGTGCCTGGAGTGTACTGTGGGGGGTTGGTCAGCCCCAGCATTTT.

This clone is a singleton in its sample. The chain employs TRBV14 and TRBJ2-2, with D unclear. This CDR3 region has 14 residues. From germline, CDR1 is SGHDN and CDR2 FVKESK. The V gene lost 1 base and the J gene lost 6 bases, with 9 bases spanning the gap. CDR3 sequence (DNA): TGTGCCAGCAGCCAAGTAATCGGAGCCGGGGAGCTGTTTTTT. Translating it yields CASSQVIGAGELFF.

This chain uses TRBV10-3 with TRBJ1-4; D not certain. V shed 0 bases and J shed 2 bases, with 10 bases lying between them. The CDR3 has 16 amino acids. CDR1 and CDR2 from the germline V gene are ENHRY and SYGVKD. CDR3 in amino acids: CAISESGGYTNEKLFF. CDR3 in DNA: TGTGCCATCAGTGAGTCGGGAGGTTACACTAATGAAAAACTGTTTTTT.

The table lists this clone with a count of one. The chain is built from TRBV4-2 and TRBJ1-1; the D gene is possibly TRBD1 (5 bases). The CDR3 spans 15 residues. Trimming cost V 0 bases and J 5 bases, with 13 bases left between them. Germline-derived CDR1 and CDR2 are LGHNA and YNFKEQ. CDR3 DNA sequence: TGTGCCAGCAGCCAAGATGGACGGGGGGGTACTGAAGCTTTCTTT. It is translated as CASSQDGRGGTEAFF.

This rearrangement joins TRBV7-2 to TRBJ2-7, with 7 bases fitting TRBD1. With 5 bases clipped from V and 3 bases from J, the junction kept 10 bases outside the gene matches. CDR1 and CDR2 from the germline V gene are SGHTA and FQGNSA. The CDR3 runs 15 residues. CDR3 nucleotides: TGTGCCAGCAGCCCGCCACAGGGGTTGGGCTACGAGCAGTACTTC. This codes for CASSPPQGLGYEQYF.

The V call is TRBV27, the J call TRBJ1-2; D remains ambiguous. Trimming cost V 2 bases and J 2 bases, with 9 bases left between them. Per germline, CDR1 MNHEY and CDR2 SMNVEV (reference sequence). This CDR3 has 14 amino acids. CDR3 bases: TGTGCCAGCAGTTTACGAGGCCGGAACTATGGCTACACCTTC. Residues: CASSLRGRNYGYTF.

The chain uses TRBV10-3 and TRBJ1-1, with a tentative D call TRBD1 (5 bases). Trimming shortened V by 5 bases and J by 1 base, and 8 bases separated the two germline ends. Germline V lookup: CDR1 ENHRY, CDR2 SYGVKD. The CDR3 runs to 13 residues. The CDR3 DNA is TGTGCCATCAGTCCTCAGGGGAACACTGAAGCTTTCTTT. This encodes CAISPQGNTEAFF.

A single count supports this clone. The chain combines TRBV18 with TRBJ1-1, with 7 bases identical to TRBD1. Germline V lookup: CDR1 KGHSH, CDR2 LQKENI. The CDR3 covers 14 residues. V gave up 3 bases and J gave up 2 bases; unmatched junction bases: 3. In DNA, the CDR3 is TGTGCCAGCTCACCGACAGGGACCAACACTGAAGCTTTCTTT. As protein: CASSPTGTNTEAFF.

The sample holds a few counts of this clone. Distinct nucleotide sequences in the sample also encode this CDR3. V is TRBV5-1 and J is TRBJ1-2; D might be TRBD1 (5 bases). V lost 0 bases, J lost 5 bases, and 8 bases lay in between. The CDR3 consists of 13 residues. CDR1 and CDR2 (germline): SGHRS, YFSETQ. In DNA, the CDR3 is TGCGCCAGCAGCTTGGAGGGGCAGTATGGCTACACCTTC. Translating gives CASSLEGQYGYTF.

This clone was seen more than once but under ten times. The CDR3 loop is CASSQVSGRYEQYF. The CDR3 coding sequence is TGCGCCAGCAGCCAAGTTTCGGGGAGGTACGAGCAGTACTTC. The chain carries TRBV4-1 and TRBJ2-7, with D possibly being TRBD2 (6 bases). CDR1 and CDR2 from the germline V gene are MGHRA and YSYEKL. Trimming removed 1 base at V and 4 bases at J, with 11 bases between. This CDR3 contains 14 residues.

The chain links TRBV23-1 to TRBJ2-7, with D unresolved. TRBV23-1 carries the ORF label, with uncertain function. The V gene lost 0 bases and the J gene lost 3 bases, with 9 bases spanning the gap. CDR3 length equals 14 residues. The CDR3 sequence is CASSQSGPNYEQYF. The CDR3 nucleotides read TGCGCCAGCAGTCAATCCGGTCCGAACTACGAGCAGTACTTC.

This clone has only one observation. The chain links TRBV6-2 or TRBV6-3 to TRBJ1-3, with D unclear. Germline values: CDR1 MNHEY, CDR2 SVGEGT. V lost 4 bases to trimming and J lost 3 bases, with 16 bases between them. The CDR3 is made up of 16 amino acids. The CDR3 sequence is CASSSNISNRGNTIYF. As DNA, the CDR3 is TGTGCCAGCAGTTCCAACATCTCGAACCGTGGAAACACCATATATTTT.

This clone turned up a few times. The V call is TRBV9, the J call TRBJ2-1; the D gene is possibly TRBD2 (6 bases). V was shortened by 0 bases and J by 6 bases, with 10 bases between the two germline ends. This CDR3 spans 14 amino acids. Germline V CDR1 and CDR2: SGDLS, YYNGEE. CDR3 amino acids: CASSVATLANEQFF. CDR3 coding DNA: TGTGCCAGCAGCGTAGCTACACTAGCCAATGAGCAGTTCTTC.

A word on this clone: An end of the junction differs from the germline gene, which may be a read error. The chain combines TRBV2 with TRBJ2-6, with 7 positions matching TRBD2. The CDR3 sequence is 18 residues long. Per the germline V gene, CDR1 is SNHLY and CDR2 is FYNNEI. The CDR3, as DNA: TGTGCCAGCAGCGAAGGCGGGGGAATACGCTCTGGGGCCAACGTCCTGACTTTC. Translating gives CASSEGGGIRSGANVLTF.

This clone has just one count. This chain links TRBV20-1 with TRBJ2-5; 7 nucleotides align to TRBD1. Germline V CDR1 and CDR2: DFQATT, SNEGSKA (reference sequence). CDR3 length: 17 amino acids. The ends lost 3 bases at V and 4 bases at J; junction bases unmatched: 17. The DNA of the CDR3 is TGCAGTGCTAGTGACGCAGCCCAAAGAGGGGGCATAGAGACCCAGTACTTC. As protein: CSASDAAQRGGIETQYF.

The chain links TRBV6-1 to TRBJ1-1, with TRBD1 matching 8 bases. There are 15 residues in the CDR3. The germline CDR1 and CDR2 sequences are MNHNS and SASEGT. V gave up 3 bases and J gave up 1 base; unmatched junction bases: 4. In DNA, the CDR3 is TGTGCCAGCAGTGACAGGGGGCGGGCGAACACTGAAGCTTTCTTT. It is translated as CASSDRGRANTEAFF.

The chain combines TRBV28 with TRBJ2-7; D is unclear. This CDR3 is built from 14 residues. Germline loops: CDR1 MDHEN, CDR2 SYDVKM. V was trimmed by 7 bases and J by 4 bases, leaving 17 bases between them. The CDR3 loop is CASTLNSREYEQYF. Written as DNA, the CDR3 is TGTGCCAGCACCTTAAACTCCCGCGAGTACGAGCAGTACTTC.

Note on this clone: Other DNA variants within this sample encode the same CDR3. The chain couples TRBV15 to TRBJ1-2, with D maybe TRBD1 (6 bases). This CDR3 spans 13 amino acids. Looked up from germline, CDR1 is LNHNV and CDR2 is YYDKDF (reference sequence). The V gene lost 1 base and the J gene lost 5 bases, with 8 bases spanning the gap. The CDR3 spells CATSRGTEYGYTF. The CDR3 nucleotides read TGTGCCACCAGCAGAGGGACAGAATATGGCTACACCTTC.

V is TRBV11-3 and J is TRBJ2-5; no clear D. V was pared by 1 base and J by 3 bases, with 3 bases between. The CDR3 is made up of 12 amino acids. Germline CDR1 and CDR2: SGHNT and YENEEA. CDR3 loop: CASSLGEETQYF. The DNA for the CDR3 is TGTGCCAGCAGCTTAGGCGAAGAGACCCAGTACTTC. Full variable domain (outside the CDR3, taken from reference TRBV11-3 and TRBJ2-5): EAGVVQSPRYKIIEKKQPVAFWCNPISGHNTLYWYLQNLGQGPELLIRYENEEAVDDSQLPKDRFSAERLKGVDSTLKIQPAELGDSAVYLCASSLGEETQYFGPGTRLLVL.

A remark on this clone: The sample has other DNA sequences that encode this CDR3 too. V and J are TRBV4-3 and TRBJ1-2; D is uncertain. The CDR3 length is 14 residues. Trimming took off 1 base at V and 0 bases at J, with 6 bases between the two ends. Germline values: CDR1 LGHNA, CDR2 YSLEER. The CDR3 nucleotides are TGCGCCAGCAGCCAAGCGGGAGCTAACTATGGCTACACCTTC. Encoded protein: CASSQAGANYGYTF.

This clone came up a few times. J is TRBJ1-5 and V is TRBV5-8; 9 bases are shared with TRBD1. Trimming cost V 4 bases and J 3 bases; bases outside gene matches: 5. Germline V CDR1 and CDR2: SGHTS, YDEGEE. This CDR3 is built from 15 residues. CDR3 DNA sequence: TGTGCCAGCAGCGGACAGGGGTTTAACAATCAGCCCCAGCATTTT. This codes for CASSGQGFNNQPQHF.